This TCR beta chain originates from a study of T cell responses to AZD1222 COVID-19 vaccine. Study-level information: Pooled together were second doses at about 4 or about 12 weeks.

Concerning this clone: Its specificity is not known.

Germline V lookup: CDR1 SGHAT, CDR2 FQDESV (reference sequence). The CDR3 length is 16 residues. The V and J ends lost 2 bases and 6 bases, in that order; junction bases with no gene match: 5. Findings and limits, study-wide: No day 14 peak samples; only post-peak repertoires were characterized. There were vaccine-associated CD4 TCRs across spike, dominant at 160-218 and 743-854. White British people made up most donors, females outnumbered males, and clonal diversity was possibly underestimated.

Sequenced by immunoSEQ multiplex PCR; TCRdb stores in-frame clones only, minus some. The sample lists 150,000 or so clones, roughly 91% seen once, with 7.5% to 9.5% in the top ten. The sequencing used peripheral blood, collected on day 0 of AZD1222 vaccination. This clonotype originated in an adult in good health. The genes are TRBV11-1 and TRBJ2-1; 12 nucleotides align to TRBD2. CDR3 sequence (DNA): TGTGCCAGCAGCTTAACGCTAGCGGGGGGGCTCAATGAGCAGTTCTTC. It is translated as CASSLTLAGGLNEQFF.